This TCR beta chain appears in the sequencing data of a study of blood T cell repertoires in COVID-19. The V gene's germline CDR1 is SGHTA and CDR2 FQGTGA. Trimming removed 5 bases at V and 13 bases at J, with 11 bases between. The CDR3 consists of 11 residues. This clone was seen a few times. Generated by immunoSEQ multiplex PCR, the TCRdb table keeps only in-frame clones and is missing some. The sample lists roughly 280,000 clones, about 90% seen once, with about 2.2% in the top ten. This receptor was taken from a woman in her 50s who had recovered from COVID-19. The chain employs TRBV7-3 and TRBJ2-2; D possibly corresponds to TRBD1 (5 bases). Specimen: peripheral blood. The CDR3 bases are TGTGCCAGCAGCACAGGAAGGGGGCTGTTTTTT. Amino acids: CASSTGRGLFF.